These 23 T cell receptor beta chains came from one sample sequenced in a study of beta chain features in type 1 diabetes. Whole-study findings and limits: Shortening that was moderate but significant affected the TCRB CDR3s of Type 1 diabetes patients in all four CD4+ subsets.

The study reverse transcribed the entire isolated RNA, so it sequenced expressed TCRB transcripts. Clones were read by immunoSEQ multiplex PCR, and TCRdb kept only the in-frame ones, dropping some. The sample contains approximately 730,000 clones, around an eighth of which appear only once. Their cognate antigens are unknown. The sample comprised naive CD4+ T cells from blood. The receptors come from a man between 18 and 35 years old with type 1 diabetes.

This clone turned up a few times. V usage is TRBV30 and J usage is TRBJ1-6; D is undetermined. The CDR3 covers 15 residues. CDR1 is GTSNPN, CDR2 SVGIG, per germline (reference sequence). Trimming left V 2 bases short and J 7 bases short, with 15 bases between. In DNA, the CDR3 is TGTGCCTGGAGTAACGGGGTGAGTGGGAATTCACCCCTCCACTTT. Protein sequence: CAWSNGVSGNSPLHF.

The rearrangement links TRBV2 to TRBJ2-3; 13 nucleotides agree with TRBD2. This CDR3 contains 16 residues. Germline loops: CDR1 SNHLY, CDR2 FYNNEI. Trimming took 6 bases from V and 1 from J; bases not matched to a gene: 4. CDR3 DNA sequence: TGTGCCAGCAGCTCCGGGACTAGCGGGGGCACAGATACGCAGTATTTT. Encoded protein: CASSSGTSGGTDTQYF.

The CDR3 spells CASSPVGQGADTQYF. The CDR3 coding sequence is TGTGCCAGCAGTCCCGTGGGACAGGGTGCGGATACGCAGTATTTT. The V and J genes are TRBV6-5 and TRBJ2-3; 9 bases line up with TRBD1. The trim removed 5 bases at V and 6 bases at J, leaving 9 bases unmatched. CDR3 length: 15 residues. The germline gives CDR1 MNHEY, CDR2 SVGAGI.

The chain joins TRBV30 to TRBJ1-2; 7 bases align to TRBD1. The germline gives CDR1 GTSNPN, CDR2 SVGIG (reference sequence). The CDR3 has 13 amino acids. With V trimmed by 0 bases and J by 4 bases, 2 bases remained unmatched. CDR3 amino acids: CAWSVQGVYGYTF. As DNA, the CDR3 is TGTGCCTGGAGTGTCCAGGGGGTCTATGGCTACACCTTC.

This clone was seen more than once but under ten times. The rearrangement uses TRBV5-1 and TRBJ1-6, with no clear D. Germline V CDR1 and CDR2: SGHRS, YFSETQ. This CDR3 is 13 amino acids long. Trimming stripped 0 bases from V and 13 bases from J, with 11 bases between. This chain's CDR3 is CASSLDDRSPLHF. CDR3 coding DNA: TGCGCCAGCAGCTTGGATGACCGATCGCCCCTCCACTTT.

The sample holds a few counts of this clone. V is TRBV11-3 and J is TRBJ2-7; TRBD1 or TRBD2 may be the D gene (5 bases each). Trimming stripped 3 bases from V and 3 bases from J, with 12 bases between. The CDR3 totals 14 residues. Germline V gives CDR1 SGHNT, CDR2 YENEEA. CDR3 coding DNA: TGTGCCAGCAGCTTTAGGGACGGCAGCTACGAGCAGTACTTC. Translating gives CASSFRDGSYEQYF.

The chain links TRBV29-1 to TRBJ2-1; D is unclear. This CDR3 has 14 residues. Germline values: CDR1 SQVTM, CDR2 ANQGSEA. V was pared by 6 bases and J by 8 bases, with 20 bases between. The CDR3 bases are TGCAGCGTAGACGCGGCCCCCGAGGCCGATGAGCAGTTCTTC. This translates into CSVDAAPEADEQFF.

This clone has a handful of counts. This chain uses TRBV7-2 with TRBJ2-7; D could derive from TRBD1 or TRBD2 (5 bases each). The CDR3 totals 13 residues. Deletions cut 2 bases from V and 6 bases from J, with 11 bases between. CDR1 SGHTA and CDR2 FQGNSA come from the germline V gene. The CDR3 protein is CASSLMGVGEQYF. In DNA, the CDR3 is TGTGCCAGCAGCTTAATGGGGGTCGGCGAGCAGTACTTC.

This clone was seen a handful of times. V and J are TRBV14 and TRBJ2-5, with TRBD2 matching over 7 bases. Germline CDR1 is SGHDN and CDR2 is FVKESK. Losses at the gene ends were 4 bases for V and 3 bases for J; bases not matched to a gene: 2. This CDR3 is 13 amino acids long. The CDR3 loop reads CASSLLAEETQYF. CDR3 sequence (DNA): TGTGCCAGCAGCCTCCTAGCGGAAGAGACCCAGTACTTC. The entire variable domain, with the rest obtained from reference TRBV14 and TRBJ2-5, is as follows: EAGVTQFPSHSVIEKGQTVTLRCDPISGHDNLYWYRRVMGKEIKFLLHFVKESKQDESGMPNNRFLAERTGGTYSTLKVQPAELEDSGVYFCASSLLAEETQYFGPGTRLLVL.

The V and J genes are TRBV30 and TRBJ1-4; D unclear. The CDR3 covers 17 residues. Trimming pared 0 bases from V and 0 bases from J, leaving 14 bases between. Germline loops: CDR1 GTSNPN, CDR2 SVGIG (reference sequence). The CDR3 region has the DNA TGTGCCTGGAGTGTACGAGCGCACAGCGCAACTAATGAAAAACTGTTTTTT. It specifies CAWSVRAHSATNEKLFF.

The chain joins TRBV29-1 to TRBJ1-1; 8 bases fit TRBD1. V dropped 6 bases and J dropped 3; count of bases not matched to a gene: 12. Germline-derived CDR1 and CDR2 are SQVTM and ANQGSEA. This CDR3 has 15 amino acids. The CDR3: CSVAFRGRFHTEAFF. The CDR3 DNA reads TGCAGCGTCGCTTTCAGGGGGCGGTTTCACACTGAAGCTTTCTTT.

The chain joins TRBV5-6 to TRBJ2-1; 13 bases are shared with TRBD2. The CDR3 is made up of 18 amino acids. The V and J ends lost 2 bases and 0 bases, in that order; junction bases with no gene match: 5. The germline V gene has CDR1 SGHDT and CDR2 YYEEEE. The CDR3 region has the DNA TGTGCCAGCAGCTTAGGACTAGCGGGGGACCACTCCTACAATGAGCAGTTCTTC. Protein: CASSLGLAGDHSYNEQFF.

This clone appeared once. This chain links TRBV12-5 with TRBJ2-2; no clear D. Trimming took off 0 bases at V and 1 base at J, with 0 bases between the two ends. This CDR3 has 13 amino acids. Germline CDR1 and CDR2: LGHNT and FRNRAP. The chain's CDR3 is CASGLVNTGELFF. The DNA of the CDR3 is TGTGCTAGTGGTTTGGTGAACACCGGGGAGCTGTTTTTT.

This sequence joins TRBV29-1 and TRBJ1-1; tentatively, D is TRBD1 (5 bases). In germline, CDR1 is SQVTM, CDR2 ANQGSEA. The CDR3 runs 11 residues. Trimming stripped 4 bases from V and 4 bases from J, with 7 bases between. The CDR3 reads CSVGTGTEAFF. In nucleotides, the CDR3 is TGCAGCGTTGGCACAGGCACTGAAGCTTTCTTT.

This clone was observed a few times. Other DNA sequences of this sample code for an identical CDR3. V gene TRBV18 combines with J gene TRBJ1-1; D is undetermined. The CDR3 is made up of 14 amino acids. V lost 3 bases, J lost 1 base, and 9 bases lay in between. The germline CDR1 and CDR2 sequences are KGHSH and LQKENI. CDR3 region: CASSPPTRNTEAFF. DNA for the CDR3: TGTGCCAGCTCACCGCCAACGAGGAACACTGAAGCTTTCTTT. Drawing the rest from reference TRBV18 and TRBJ1-1, the complete variable domain is NAGVMQNPRHLVRRRGQEARLRCSPMKGHSHVYWYRQLPEEGLKFMVYLQKENIIDESGMPKERFSAEFPKEGPSILRIQQVVRGDSAAYFCASSPPTRNTEAFFGQGTRLTVV.

A few counts support this clone. The rearrangement joins TRBV29-1 to TRBJ1-1; D ambiguous. There are 10 residues in the CDR3. V lost 6 bases and J 10 bases, leaving 12 bases between the germline ends. Germline CDR1 SQVTM, CDR2 ANQGSEA. The CDR3 sequence: CSVTETRAFF. The CDR3 DNA sequence: TGCAGCGTCACTGAGACGAGAGCTTTCTTT. The full variable domain, its missing parts supplied by reference TRBV29-1 and TRBJ1-1, is SAVISQKPSRDICQRGTSLTIQCQVDSQVTMMFWYRQQPGQSLTLIATANQGSEATYESGFVIDKFPISRPNLTFSTLTVSNMSPEDSSIYLCSVTETRAFFGQGTRLTVV.

This clone has a single count. J is TRBJ2-7 and V is TRBV19; D is possibly TRBD1 (5 bases). CDR1 is LNHDA and CDR2 is SQIVND in the germline V gene (reference sequence). The CDR3 totals 12 residues. The CDR3 sequence is CASSRGAYEQYF. Here the CDR3 DNA reads TGTGCTTCTAGTAGGGGCGCCTACGAGCAGTACTTC. The variable domain in full, completed from reference TRBV19 and TRBJ2-7, reads DGGITQSPKYLFRKEGQNVTLSCEQNLNHDAMYWYRQDPGQGLRLIYYSQIVNDFQKGDIAEGYSVSREKKESFPLTVTSAQKNPTAFYLCASSRGAYEQYFGPGTRLTVT.

The sample holds a few counts of this clone. J is TRBJ2-6 and V is TRBV7-9, with 7 bases lining up with TRBD1. This CDR3 is built from 17 residues. Germline CDR1 and CDR2: SEHNR and FQNEAQ (reference sequence). V lost 4 bases to trimming and J lost 0 bases; unmatched junction nucleotides: 6. The CDR3 bases are TGTGCCAGCAGCTATGGGACAGCGATCTCTGGGGCCAACGTCCTGACTTTC. This sequence encodes CASSYGTAISGANVLTF.

The rearrangement uses TRBV27 and TRBJ2-3; D not certain. CDR3 length: 14 amino acids. V was shortened by 10 bases and J by 2 bases, with 16 bases between the two germline ends. Germline V CDR1 and CDR2: MNHEY, SMNVEV (reference sequence). The CDR3: CATVNKPDTDTQYF. In DNA form, the CDR3 reads TGTGCCACCGTAAACAAACCCGACACAGATACGCAGTATTTT.

The CDR3 sequence is CASSYSYRGSDTEAFF. For the CDR3, the DNA is TGTGCCAGCAGTTACTCGTACAGGGGCTCGGACACTGAAGCTTTCTTT. V usage is TRBV6-5 and J usage is TRBJ1-1, with 7 bases that match TRBD1. Germline values: CDR1 MNHEY, CDR2 SVGAGI. The CDR3 is made up of 16 amino acids. V was pared by 0 bases and J by 3 bases, with 7 bases of the junction left unmatched.

The CDR3 loop is CAWALSSYGYTF. The CDR3 region has the DNA TGTGCCTGGGCCCTTTCTTCCTATGGCTACACCTTC. V is TRBV30 and J is TRBJ1-2; D call uncertain. The CDR3 length is 12 residues. V lost 5 bases to trimming and J lost 4 bases, with 11 bases between them. CDR1 and CDR2 (germline): GTSNPN, SVGIG (reference sequence).

This rearrangement joins TRBV6-4 to TRBJ2-1; 7 positions match TRBD1. Trimming took 8 bases from V and 0 from J; bases not matched to a gene: 1. CDR3 size: 13 residues. The germline CDR1 and CDR2 sequences are MRHNA and SNTAGT. The CDR3 DNA is TGTGCCAGCCGGGACAGCTCCTACAATGAGCAGTTCTTC. Encoded protein: CASRDSSYNEQFF.

The chain carries TRBV2 and TRBJ2-7; D is unresolved. V was cut by 6 bases and J by 2 bases, with 8 bases left in between. Germline V gene sequence: CDR1 SNHLY, CDR2 FYNNEI. This CDR3 has 12 residues. The CDR3: CASRVKPYEQYF. CDR3 nucleotide sequence: TGTGCCAGCAGGGTCAAACCCTACGAGCAGTACTTC.